This TCR beta chain derives from a study of cytomegalovirus exposure and HLA in healthy donors. Germline-derived CDR1 and CDR2 are SGHTS and YDEGEE. The CDR3 totals 18 residues. Losses at the gene ends were 2 bases for V and 1 base for J; bases not matched to a gene: 11. The primer mix had 60 Vbeta and 13 Jbeta primers. Produced via immunoSEQ multiplex PCR; TCRdb's table is partial and in-frame only. The sample lists 150,000 to 200,000 clones; 65% to 85% were seen once. The source is a male donor in good health and CMV-seropositive. The specimen sequenced was PBMCs. The chain is built from TRBV5-8 and TRBJ2-5; 10 nucleotides line up with TRBD1. The CDR3 here is CASSFGTGELAPQETQYF. For the CDR3, the DNA is TGTGCCAGCAGCTTCGGGACAGGGGAGCTAGCGCCCCAAGAGACCCAGTACTTC.